A selection of T cell receptor beta chains follows, all from one sample in a study of post-analysis software for immune sequencing data. TCRdb analysed the PCR reads with MiXCR anew, one entry per CDR3 protein. The sample yields 350,000 to 500,000 distinct CDR3 sequences, roughly 38% seen once. Input material: blood. The receptors originated from a girl aged 2 to 9 with multiple sclerosis. The conserved cysteine and the conserved F or W are not part of the CDR3 here. Fields, in order: CDR3 protein, D gene, V gene, J gene. D genes are given only for firm matches.

cdr3_aa: ASSPKVPGAF
d_call: -
v_call: TRBV7-9
j_call: TRBJ1-1

cdr3_aa: ASSFTGANYGYT
d_call: -
v_call: TRBV28
j_call: TRBJ1-2

cdr3_aa: ASWGGSSAYNEQF
d_call: -
v_call: TRBV27
j_call: TRBJ2-1

cdr3_aa: ASSVRQTPNYGYT
d_call: -
v_call: TRBV5-6
j_call: TRBJ1-2

cdr3_aa: ASSKQGAPPADTQY
d_call: TRBD1
v_call: TRBV27
j_call: TRBJ2-3

cdr3_aa: ASRRHGTGLYEQY
d_call: TRBD1
v_call: TRBV28
j_call: TRBJ2-7

cdr3_aa: ASSPFAPKGEQF
d_call: -
v_call: TRBV6-2/TRBV6-3
j_call: TRBJ2-1

cdr3_aa: AIRERDRAHEQY
d_call: TRBD1
v_call: TRBV10-3
j_call: TRBJ2-7

cdr3_aa: ASSQDRRTSGANVLT
d_call: -
v_call: TRBV14
j_call: TRBJ2-6

cdr3_aa: ASSLSYGPGHEQF
d_call: -
v_call: TRBV28
j_call: TRBJ2-1

cdr3_aa: ASSIIDSGANVLT
d_call: -
v_call: TRBV5-1
j_call: TRBJ2-6

cdr3_aa: ASSPGQGGYPVYGYT
d_call: TRBD1
v_call: TRBV7-2
j_call: TRBJ1-2

cdr3_aa: AISRGQGLSYERY
d_call: TRBD1
v_call: TRBV10-3
j_call: TRBJ2-7

cdr3_aa: ASSFLSLYGYT
d_call: -
v_call: TRBV11-2
j_call: TRBJ1-2

cdr3_aa: SARSGGAWYEQY
d_call: TRBD1
v_call: TRBV20-1
j_call: TRBJ2-7

cdr3_aa: ASSQGQGRNSPLH
d_call: TRBD1
v_call: TRBV4-3
j_call: TRBJ1-6

cdr3_aa: ASRPSGSAYNEQF
d_call: TRBD2
v_call: TRBV18
j_call: TRBJ2-1

cdr3_aa: SYVGLKGETQY
d_call: -
v_call: TRBV20-1
j_call: TRBJ2-5

cdr3_aa: ASSLEPSSYNEQF
d_call: -
v_call: TRBV7-2
j_call: TRBJ2-1

cdr3_aa: SARDTGRGAYGYT
d_call: TRBD1
v_call: TRBV20-1
j_call: TRBJ1-2

cdr3_aa: ASSLSPGWNTEAF
d_call: -
v_call: TRBV27
j_call: TRBJ1-1

cdr3_aa: ASSSDRRTEAF
d_call: -
v_call: TRBV12-3/TRBV12-4
j_call: TRBJ1-1

cdr3_aa: ATGLSYTYNEQF
d_call: -
v_call: TRBV15
j_call: TRBJ2-1

cdr3_aa: ASSVRVNTEAF
d_call: -
v_call: TRBV3-1
j_call: TRBJ1-1

cdr3_aa: ASSRDRAAYEQY
d_call: TRBD1
v_call: TRBV5-1
j_call: TRBJ2-7

cdr3_aa: ASSYRTGLKAEQY
d_call: TRBD1
v_call: TRBV6-2/TRBV6-3
j_call: TRBJ2-7

cdr3_aa: ASSYALGERGTYEQY
d_call: TRBD2
v_call: TRBV6-5
j_call: TRBJ2-7

cdr3_aa: ASSSHPGPRRGDTQY
d_call: -
v_call: TRBV11-2
j_call: TRBJ2-3

cdr3_aa: ASSFSLGTTGNIQY
d_call: TRBD2
v_call: TRBV6-2/TRBV6-3
j_call: -

cdr3_aa: ASGPYWEGRNEQF
d_call: TRBD2
v_call: TRBV2
j_call: TRBJ2-1

cdr3_aa: ASSLGPSGRRNEQY
d_call: TRBD2
v_call: TRBV7-2
j_call: TRBJ2-5

cdr3_aa: ASSPNGGTLAGLDTQY
d_call: TRBD2
v_call: TRBV12-3/TRBV12-4
j_call: TRBJ2-3

cdr3_aa: AIMGHQGSGANVLT
d_call: -
v_call: TRBV10-3
j_call: TRBJ2-6

cdr3_aa: ASSYSGQGSEKLF
d_call: -
v_call: TRBV6-5
j_call: TRBJ1-4

cdr3_aa: SARKGVNQPQH
d_call: -
v_call: TRBV20-1
j_call: TRBJ1-5

cdr3_aa: AWRGSGVGEQY
d_call: TRBD2
v_call: TRBV30
j_call: TRBJ2-5

cdr3_aa: ASSQVSEANEQF
d_call: -
v_call: TRBV4-1
j_call: TRBJ2-1

cdr3_aa: ASSATSGGRNEQF
d_call: TRBD2
v_call: TRBV6-1
j_call: TRBJ2-1

cdr3_aa: ASSLEDKYYGYT
d_call: -
v_call: TRBV28
j_call: TRBJ1-2

cdr3_aa: ASSVRGYNEKLF
d_call: -
v_call: TRBV9
j_call: TRBJ1-4

cdr3_aa: ASSPDRGRIGYT
d_call: TRBD1
v_call: TRBV12-3/TRBV12-4
j_call: TRBJ1-2

cdr3_aa: ASSQVWDSTYGYT
d_call: TRBD1
v_call: TRBV3-1
j_call: TRBJ1-2

cdr3_aa: ASSEYGDIATNEKLF
d_call: -
v_call: TRBV25-1
j_call: TRBJ1-4

cdr3_aa: ASSAGDSYGYT
d_call: TRBD1
v_call: TRBV7-3
j_call: TRBJ1-2

cdr3_aa: ASSLGQGEQPQH
d_call: -
v_call: TRBV12-3/TRBV12-4
j_call: TRBJ1-5